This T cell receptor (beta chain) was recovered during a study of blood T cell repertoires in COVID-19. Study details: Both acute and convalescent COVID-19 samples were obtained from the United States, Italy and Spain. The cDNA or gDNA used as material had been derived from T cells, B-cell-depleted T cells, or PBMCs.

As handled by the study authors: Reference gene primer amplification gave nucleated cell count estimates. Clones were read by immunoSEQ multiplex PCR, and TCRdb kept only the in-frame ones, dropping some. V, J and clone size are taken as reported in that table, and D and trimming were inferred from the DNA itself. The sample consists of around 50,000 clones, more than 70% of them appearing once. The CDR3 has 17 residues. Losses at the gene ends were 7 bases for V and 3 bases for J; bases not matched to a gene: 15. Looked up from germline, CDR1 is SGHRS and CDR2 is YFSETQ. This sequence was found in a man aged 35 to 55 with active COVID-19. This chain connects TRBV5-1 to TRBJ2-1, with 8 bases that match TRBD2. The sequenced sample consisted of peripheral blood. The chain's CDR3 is CASASSLAGGLYNEQFF. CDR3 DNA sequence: TGCGCCAGCGCCAGCAGCTTGGCGGGAGGCCTCTACAATGAGCAGTTCTTC.